The TCR beta chain under discussion was sequenced for a study of spatial heterogeneity in lung cancer. Study-wide context: The library had UMIs, and each TCR and UMI pair averaged more than ten raw reads. Study observations and caveats: Ubiquitous expanded TCR counts tracked ubiquitous nonsynonymous mutations, and regional counts tracked regional ones. Mutation tallies in tumors tracked expanded intratumoral alpha and beta TCR counts.

Many counts were recorded for this clonotype. Antigen: not known. V lost 3 bases, J lost 7 bases, and 7 bases lay in between. The V gene's germline CDR1 is MNHEY and CDR2 SMNVEV (reference sequence). This CDR3 region has 12 residues. Each molecule of TCR cDNA was tagged with one unique molecular identifier. TCRdb ran MiXCR on the 5' RACE reads and lists one entry per CDR3 protein. In the table there are 20,000 to 25,000 distinct CDR3 sequences, roughly 9% of which are singletons. Documented time point: sample taken at primary tumor resection. Unsorted whole RNA samples from tumor, nontumor lung or frozen PBMC were sequenced.

The chain uses TRBV27 and TRBJ1-5; no clear D. The sequence came from a male donor with early-stage non-small cell lung cancer. Sequences were derived from lung tumor tissue, sampled at surgery. CDR3 sequence (DNA): TGTGCCAGCAGTTTCCCGGGCCAGCCCCAGCATTTT. Protein sequence: CASSFPGQPQHF.